A selection of T cell receptor beta chains follows, all from one sample in a study of long-term antiretroviral therapy in people with HIV. Sequencing used immunoSEQ multiplex PCR; TCRdb keeps in-frame clones, though not all of them. The sample has some 40,000 clones, 80% to 85% seen once. Sequencing was performed on unsorted PBMCs, taken 1 year after starting antiretroviral therapy. The receptors shown here come from a young man with HIV. CDR3s include the opening cysteine and the closing phenylalanine or tryptophan. The order of the fields is V gene, J gene, CDR3 protein.

>TRBV27|TRBJ2-7
CASSSEGGPYEQYF
>TRBV19|TRBJ2-2
CASSLTSGGAATGELFF
>TRBV27|TRBJ2-7
CASSASTGEVYYEQYF
>TRBV27|TRBJ1-2
CASSLQGANYGYTF
>TRBV5-6|TRBJ2-7
CASSPYASGRSYEQYF
>TRBV9|TRBJ1-4
CASSGGPGEGHEKLFF
>TRBV18|TRBJ1-6
CASSELGSSPLHF
>TRBV5-1|TRBJ2-3
CASSLVGYSTDTQYF
>TRBV9|TRBJ2-7
CASSVRTGVAYEQYF
>TRBV18|TRBJ2-5
CASSPLDRGWETQYF
>TRBV19|TRBJ2-2
CASSIEGGNTGELFF
>TRBV19|TRBJ1-2
CASSSISYGYTF
>TRBV19|TRBJ2-7
CASSISQTYEQYF
>TRBV4-1|TRBJ2-7
CASSQMYGSSYEQYF
>TRBV19|TRBJ1-5
CASSIPGLNNQPQHF
>TRBV7-9|TRBJ2-7
CASSERWDRGEQYF
>TRBV5-1|TRBJ2-5
CASSLARLGETQYF
>TRBV5-3|TRBJ1-1
CARSLHVISAPIEGF
>TRBV5-1|TRBJ1-1
CASSFGRQGTTEAFF
>TRBV5-1|TRBJ1-2
CASSLSAADYGYTF
>TRBV11-2|TRBJ2-3
CASSRRDRTDTQYF
>TRBV18|TRBJ2-6
CASSPQGGANVLTF
>TRBV7-8|TRBJ1-2
CASSFDRDGYTF
>TRBV5-1|TRBJ1-5
CASSRESQGRDQPQHF
>TRBV27|TRBJ1-1
CASSLSGRRAFF
>TRBV28|TRBJ2-7
CASSWEAFSSYEQYF
>TRBV9|TRBJ2-2
CASSAGTGRTGELFF
>TRBV2|TRBJ2-3
CASSEDRGTDTQYF
>TRBV4-1|TRBJ1-2
CASSPTGSDYGYTF
>TRBV11-3|TRBJ2-1
CASSFSRGVSYNEQFF
>TRBV5-1|TRBJ1-1
CASSLGGPSEAFF
>TRBV5-1|TRBJ1-2
CASSLTGAPDYGYTF
>TRBV7-2|TRBJ1-1
CASSLGQGSTEAFF
>TRBV7-9|TRBJ1-2
CASSSYGQGSPYGYTF
>TRBV19|TRBJ2-7
CASSTLGTTEQYF
>TRBV28|TRBJ1-2
CASSSPGQGANYGYTF
>TRBV18|TRBJ1-1
CASSPSGAEAFF
>TRBV6-6|TRBJ2-7
CASSDWDAYEQYF
>TRBV2|TRBJ2-1
CASSDLGQGAYNEQFF
>TRBV27|TRBJ1-1
CASSPGTGVTEAFF
>TRBV5-1|TRBJ2-3
CASSRSPGQNSDTQYF
>TRBV6-1|TRBJ2-1
CASSEAHRSEQFF
>TRBV27|TRBJ1-1
CASSLTGQRMNTEAFF
>TRBV14|TRBJ1-2
CASSQLGGYGYTF
>TRBV29-1|TRBJ2-7
CSVEEGSYEQYF
>TRBV5-6|TRBJ1-5
CASSRMGRQPQHF
>TRBV6-6|TRBJ2-7
CASRTGGSNEQYF
>TRBV27|TRBJ2-3
CASSLRSTDTQYF
>TRBV7-7|TRBJ2-7
CASSLTVQDEQYF
>TRBV27|TRBJ2-7
CASSIGVLSYEQYF
>TRBV7-9|TRBJ2-7
CASRGGDSYEQYF
>TRBV23-1|TRBJ2-5
CASRHPPPGRAAGGETQYF
>TRBV6-1|TRBJ2-7
CASSEDSGTYEQYF
>TRBV5-4|TRBJ2-1
CASSRLEDREQFF
>TRBV5-4|TRBJ2-7
CASSWDSYEQYF
>TRBV7-8|TRBJ2-6
CASSFNIGGSGANVLTF
>TRBV19|TRBJ1-1
CASRSSGGRTEAFF
>TRBV7-9|TRBJ1-2
CASSLVGTQGAYGYTF
>TRBV28|TRBJ1-2
CASSLMDTGYTF
>TRBV4-1|TRBJ2-3
CASSQGAGGEADTQYF